This T cell receptor (beta chain) was observed in a study of shared clonotypes between healthy human individuals. The wider study: CD4 naive cells filled three plates per donor, CD4 memory three, CD8 naive two and CD8 memory one.

A word on this clone: As yet, its antigen is unknown.

Study-level findings and limits: In this cohort, only blood was sampled, and tissue repertoires likely differ.

TCRdb keeps only in-frame clones here, not all; method: immunoSEQ multiplex PCR. Altogether some 1,600,000 clones are present, 95% to 99% being singletons, with the ten largest covering around 0.45%. The CDR3 length is 16 residues. The clonotype comes from a man between 25 and 39 years old in good health. Sequenced material: naive CD4+ T cells sorted from blood. Subset reported: CD45RA+ positively selected. The V gene is TRBV21-1, the J gene TRBJ1-5; the table names TRBD1, a call not compared with the DNA. TRBV21-1 is flagged as a pseudogene. The CDR3 here is CASSDTEKGKNQPQHF. The DNA of the CDR3 is TGTGCCAGCAGTGACACCGAAAAAGGAAAAAATCAGCCCCAGCATTTT.